This is a list of T cell receptor beta chains from one sample in a study of T cell repertoires in cytomegalovirus infection. What these receptors recognize is not known. Using its own MiXCR run on the reads, TCRdb lists one record per CDR3 protein. Of 650,000 to 900,000 distinct CDR3 sequences in the sample, 25% to 30% were seen once. The material sequenced was cultured CD8+ T cells from PBMCs, taken from culture after CMV antigen stimulation. These receptors originate from a human donor in good health (CMV status not recorded). Some clones in this sample may be carry-over from other donors' samples. Each CDR3 is given with its conserved first and last residue. D genes are given only for firm matches. Clone sizes are given selectively: once, few, many, or a class where the clone is expanded.

few	.	TRBV7-6	TRBJ2-5	TGTGCCAGCAGCGCGGCCTACCAAGAGACCCAGTACTTC	CASSAAYQETQYF
many	TRBD1	TRBV7-6	TRBJ2-1	TGTGCCAGCAGCCCCAGGGGGCCGCCTTCCCACAATGAGCAGTTCTTC	CASSPRGPPSHNEQFF
.	.	TRBV19	TRBJ1-1	TGTGCCAGTAGTATGCGGGGCACAAGATGGGATGAAGCTTTCTTT	CASSMRGTRWDEAFF
.	TRBD1	TRBV4-1	TRBJ1-5	TGCGCCAGCAGCCAAGGGAGCCAGGGGGATAGTCAGCCCCAGCATTTT	CASSQGSQGDSQPQHF
many	TRBD2	TRBV7-8	TRBJ2-1	TGTGCCAGCAGCCGTACGCGGCGGGGGGCTTACAATGAGCAGTTCTTC	CASSRTRRGAYNEQFF
few	TRBD1	TRBV12-3/TRBV12-4	TRBJ2-1	TGTGCCAGCACCAACAGGGGTGATCCCTACAATGAGCAGTTCTTC	CASTNRGDPYNEQFF
few	.	TRBV19	TRBJ2-1	TGTGCCAGTGGGACGGGACTGGGGCAGTTCTTC	CASGTGLGQFF
few	.	TRBV5-6	TRBJ1-2	TGTGCCAGCAGCTTGGGCGACATTGACTATGGCTACACCTTC	CASSLGDIDYGYTF
few	.	TRBV29-1	TRBJ1-2	TGCAGCGTCCAGGACGGAGCTAGGGTCTATGGCTACACCTTC	CSVQDGARVYGYTF
.	TRBD1	TRBV9	TRBJ1-1	TGTGCCAGCAGCCCCCCCACAGGGGGAGGTACTGAAGCTTTCTTT	CASSPPTGGGTEAFF
.	TRBD2	TRBV6-5	TRBJ2-1	TGTGCCAGCAGTTACGGCGGGGGGCCCCTATACAATGAGCAGTTCTTC	CASSYGGGPLYNEQFF
many	TRBD1	TRBV11-2	TRBJ1-4	TGTGCCAGCAGCGGAGATGGGGGACAGGGAGTTTATGAGGCAACTAATGAAAAACTGTTTTTT	CASSGDGGQGVYEATNEKLFF
few	TRBD2	TRBV12-3/TRBV12-4	TRBJ2-5	TGTGCCAGCACCCCCCTCCCGGGAGGAGAGACCCAGTACTTC	CASTPLPGGETQYF
many	.	TRBV7-6	TRBJ2-2	TGTGCCAGCAGCTCCATCACCGGGGAGCTGTTTTTT	CASSSITGELFF
.	TRBD1	TRBV19	TRBJ1-1	TGTGCCAGTAGCACGGTGCGACAGGGGGTGAACACTGAAGCTTTCTTT	CASSTVRQGVNTEAFF
many	.	TRBV7-6	TRBJ2-1	TGTGCCAGCAGCTCAGGGACCCACAATGAGCAGTTCTTC	CASSSGTHNEQFF
few	TRBD1	TRBV19	TRBJ2-1	TGTGCCAGTAGTATAGTCCCGGGACAGACCTACAATGAGCAGTTCTTC	CASSIVPGQTYNEQFF
few	TRBD1	TRBV6-5	TRBJ1-6	TGTGCCAGCAGTTACTCGACAGGGCACTCACCCCTCCACTTT	CASSYSTGHSPLHF
.	TRBD1	TRBV20-1	TRBJ2-3	TGCAGTGCTAGATCGACAGGGGTGGTGGATACGCAGTATTTT	CSARSTGVVDTQYF
many	.	TRBV6-2/TRBV6-3	TRBJ2-5	TGTGCCAGCAGCCCCGACGGGGACCAAGAGACCCAGTACTTC	CASSPDGDQETQYF
many	TRBD2	TRBV27	TRBJ2-7	TGTGCCAGCAGTTTACAAGGCGGGGGGCGATCTCGGGAGCAGTACTTC	CASSLQGGGRSREQYF
.	.	TRBV7-9	TRBJ1-2	TGTGCCAGCAGCACACAGGGCCCCTACTATGGCTACACCTTC	CASSTQGPYYGYTF
few	TRBD1	TRBV6-5	TRBJ1-5	TGTGCCAGCAGTTGGGGACAGGGACCCCAGCATTTT	CASSWGQGPQHF
.	.	TRBV6-2/TRBV6-3	TRBJ2-1	TGTGCCAGCAGTTACGACCCTATGCGGTACTCCTACAATGAGCAGTTCTTC	CASSYDPMRYSYNEQFF
once	.	TRBV6-6	TRBJ1-1	TGTGCCAGCAGTTACCCGGTCCCGGGGACTGAAGCTTTCTTT	CASSYPVPGTEAFF
.	.	TRBV4-3	TRBJ1-2	TGCGCCAGCAGCTCAGGGAGTAGTAACTATGGCTACACCTTC	CASSSGSSNYGYTF
few	.	TRBV27	TRBJ1-2	TGTGCCAGCAGACTACTCGCCCCACAGGTGTACTATGGCTACACCTTC	CASRLLAPQVYYGYTF
.	TRBD1	TRBV7-2	TRBJ2-3	TGTGCCAGCAGCTCAAAATTCCCGGGACAGGGGACAGATACGCAGTATTTT	CASSSKFPGQGTDTQYF
few	.	TRBV19	TRBJ1-5	TGTGCCAGTAGTATATGGTTAGGGACACAGGATCAGTCCCAGCATTTT	CASSIWLGTQDQSQHF
few	.	TRBV27	TRBJ2-1	TGTGCCAGCAGTTTATCCCCAGCCAACAATGAGCAGTTCTTC	CASSLSPANNEQFF
.	.	TRBV29-1	TRBJ1-1	TGCAGCGTTGAGGCCGGGAACACTGAAGCTTTCTTT	CSVEAGNTEAFF
.	TRBD2	TRBV4-1	TRBJ2-1	TGCGCCAGCAGCTGGGGAGGGGATAGTGCCTACAAAGAGCAGTTCTTC	CASSWGGDSAYKEQFF
many	.	TRBV7-2	TRBJ1-6	TGTGCCAGCAGCTTAGGCCAGGGGTACCGTTCACCCCTCCACTTT	CASSLGQGYRSPLHF
once	.	TRBV7-9	TRBJ1-2	TGTGCCAGCAGCCCGGAATCAGGCCACTATGGCTACACCTTC	CASSPESGHYGYTF
.	.	TRBV29-1	TRBJ1-1	TGCAGCGTTGAAGTTAAAGGCAGGATGAACACTGAAGCTTTCTTT	CSVEVKGRMNTEAFF
many	.	TRBV7-6	TRBJ1-1	TGTGCCAGCAGCTTAGGCAGTGACGAAGCTTTCTTT	CASSLGSDEAFF
few	.	TRBV2	TRBJ2-2	TGTGCCAGCAAGGACGGAATGAACACCGGGGAGCTGTTTTTT	CASKDGMNTGELFF
few	TRBD1	TRBV10-3	TRBJ2-1	TGTGCCATCAGCGGGACAGGTTCCTACAATGAGCAGTTCTTC	CAISGTGSYNEQFF
few	.	TRBV7-2	TRBJ2-1	TGTGCCAGCAGCTACTACAGGGGGGGCTACAATGAGCAGTTCTTC	CASSYYRGGYNEQFF
few	TRBD2	TRBV25-1	TRBJ2-1	TGTGCCAGCAGTGCCCTCCTCTCAGCGGGGGGCCCCTACAATGAGCAGTTCTTC	CASSALLSAGGPYNEQFF
.	.	TRBV27	TRBJ2-7	TGTGCCAGCGCTAAGGGGGGCCACTTCGAGCAGTACTTC	CASAKGGHFEQYF
many	.	TRBV4-3	TRBJ1-1	TGCGCCAGCAGCCCAGGACCGGCGAGCACTGAAGCTTTCTTT	CASSPGPASTEAFF
.	.	TRBV6-1	TRBJ1-5	TGTGCCAGCAGTGAAGCGCTTCACAGGGATAGCAATCAGCCCCAGCATTTT	CASSEALHRDSNQPQHF
many	TRBD2	TRBV12-3/TRBV12-4	TRBJ2-5	TGTGCCAGCAGTTCCGGGACTACCGAGGCCCAGTACTTC	CASSSGTTEAQYF
.	.	TRBV19	TRBJ1-5	TGTGCCAGTGGCCAGGGATGGGGCAATCAGCCCCAGCATTTT	CASGQGWGNQPQHF
.	.	TRBV6-5	TRBJ1-4	TGTGCCAGCAGCACCCCACCTGGGGAAAAACTGTTTTTT	CASSTPPGEKLFF
.	.	TRBV20-1	TRBJ2-7	TGCAGTGCGGCTAACCGGGACCACTACGAGCAGTACTTC	CSAANRDHYEQYF
.	.	TRBV28	TRBJ1-6	TGTGCCAGCAACACCGGGGGGAACTCACCCCTCCACTTT	CASNTGGNSPLHF
.	TRBD2	TRBV6-1	TRBJ2-1	TGTGCCAGCAGTCAGGTTTCCGGGACTAGCTTTCACAATGAGCAGTTCTTC	CASSQVSGTSFHNEQFF
.	.	TRBV9	TRBJ1-1	TGTGCCAGCAGCGCTGAACTGCGAGGGATGAACACTGAAGCTTTCTTT	CASSAELRGMNTEAFF
.	TRBD2	TRBV7-4	TRBJ2-3	TGTGCCAGCAGCTTTCGCGGGGGATCGGCAGATACGCAGTATTTT	CASSFRGGSADTQYF
few	.	TRBV7-6	TRBJ2-1	TGTGCCAGCAGCTGGGTGGATAATGAGCAGTTCTTC	CASSWVDNEQFF
few	TRBD1	TRBV6-6	TRBJ1-2	TGTGCCAGCCCCGAGAACAGGGGATGGGCGTATGGCTACACCTTC	CASPENRGWAYGYTF
once	.	TRBV7-3	TRBJ2-2	TGTGCCAGCAGCTTAAACGGAATCACCGGGGAGCTGTTTTTT	CASSLNGITGELFF
few	.	TRBV7-6	TRBJ1-5	TGTGCCAGCAGCCGCTTTACCGGGAGTAGCAATCAGCCCCAGCATTTT	CASSRFTGSSNQPQHF
.	.	TRBV6-8	TRBJ1-1	TGTGCCACTACCCAAGGGACCGCAGGGACTGAAGCTTTCTTT	CATTQGTAGTEAFF
.	TRBD1	TRBV6-1	TRBJ2-7	TGTGCCAGCTCCGTAAACAGGGGGCGCTTATACGAGCAGTACTTC	CASSVNRGRLYEQYF
.	TRBD2	TRBV9	TRBJ2-1	TGTGCCAGCAGCGTAGGACTAGCGGGCAGGGGGGCAATGAGTGGTGAGCAGTTCTTC	CASSVGLAGRGAMSGEQFF
few	.	TRBV4-1	TRBJ2-2	TGCGCCAGCAGCCAAGATGGGGGCACCGGGGAGCTGTTTTTT	CASSQDGGTGELFF